The rows below give T cell receptor beta chains drawn from one sample of a study of OX40 agonist ivuxolimab in advanced cancers. TCRdb keeps only in-frame clones here, not all; method: immunoSEQ multiplex PCR. The table has fewer than 80,000 clones, roughly 85% seen once. The sample here was CD4+ or CD8+ T cells sorted from blood, taken in a trial of the OX40 agonist ivuxolimab. These receptors were obtained from an adult with an advanced solid tumor such as melanoma, head and neck, liver or kidney cancer. Each CDR3 is given with its conserved first and last residue. Fields, in order: J gene, D gene, clone size, V gene, CDR3 protein, CDR3 DNA. The D gene is left open where the match is weak. A row's size may be missing; if present it is once, few, many or a size class.

TRBJ2-1 TRBD2 . TRBV10-3 CAISPLGLAGGGEQFF TGTGCCATCAGTCCCCTGGGACTAGCGGGAGGGGGTGAGCAGTTCTTC
TRBJ1-2 . . TRBV5-1 CASSLALGNYGYTF TGCGCCAGCAGCTTGGCCTTGGGAAACTATGGCTACACCTTC
TRBJ1-3 TRBD1 once TRBV28 CASSQYRGMRNTIYF TGTGCCAGCAGCCAATACAGGGGAATGAGAAACACCATATATTTT
TRBJ2-6 . . TRBV5-1 CASSLGLGSGANVLTF TGCGCCAGCAGCTTAGGACTGGGCTCTGGGGCCAACGTCCTGACTTTC
TRBJ1-5 . . TRBV14 CASSQQGNQPQHF TGTGCCAGCAGCCAACAGGGCAATCAGCCCCAGCATTTT
TRBJ1-1 . . TRBV6-1 CASSAGIPGEAFF TGTGCCAGCAGCGCTGGGATCCCCGGTGAAGCTTTCTTT
TRBJ2-3 . . TRBV6-1 CASSEVPSTDTQYF TGTGCCAGCAGTGAAGTCCCCAGCACAGATACGCAGTATTTT
TRBJ2-7 . few TRBV4-1 CASSHPGLKAGASSYEQYF TGCGCCAGCAGCCATCCGGGGTTAAAGGCAGGCGCCAGCTCCTACGAGCAGTACTTC
TRBJ1-2 . . TRBV4-2 CASSQDSRDYGYTF TGTGCCAGCAGCCAAGACTCGAGGGACTATGGCTACACCTTC
TRBJ1-3 TRBD1 . TRBV15 CATSARDSRSGNTIYF TGTGCCACCAGCGCTCGGGACAGCAGATCTGGAAACACCATATATTTT
TRBJ1-5 TRBD1 . TRBV5-6 CASSLGTGINQPQHF TGTGCCAGCAGCCTGGGGACAGGGATCAATCAGCCCCAGCATTTT
TRBJ2-5 TRBD2 few TRBV30 CAWSRGSGGQETQYF TGTGCCTGGAGTCGGGGAAGCGGGGGCCAAGAGACCCAGTACTTC
TRBJ1-1 . . TRBV28 CASTARQPRKAFF TGTGCCAGCACGGCCCGACAGCCCCGTAAAGCTTTCTTT
TRBJ1-6 TRBD1 . TRBV5-1 CASSSRQGANSPLHF TGCGCCAGCAGCTCGAGACAGGGGGCAAATTCACCCCTCCACTTT
TRBJ1-1 . once TRBV18 CASSPRILNTEAFF TGTGCCAGCTCACCGAGAATTTTGAACACTGAAGCTTTCTTT
TRBJ2-7 . . TRBV18 CASSLGYLSSYEQYF TGTGCCAGCTCCCTAGGGTACCTAAGCTCCTACGAGCAGTACTTC
TRBJ2-7 TRBD1 . TRBV6-6 CASSYSRDSSYEQYF TGTGCCAGCAGTTACTCGAGGGACAGCTCCTACGAGCAGTACTTC
TRBJ2-5 . . TRBV4-3 CASSQDHDSWAETQYF TGCGCCAGCAGCCAAGATCACGACTCCTGGGCTGAGACCCAGTACTTC
TRBJ1-1 . . TRBV14 CASSQVAGTRAEAFF TGTGCCAGCAGCCAAGTGGCGGGGACCAGGGCTGAAGCTTTCTTT
TRBJ1-6 . . TRBV30 CAWRGQFGPPLHF TGTGCCTGGAGAGGACAGTTTGGTCCACCCCTCCACTTT
TRBJ2-3 TRBD1 . TRBV5-8 CASSFYRGETDTQYF TGTGCCAGCAGCTTCTACAGGGGAGAGACAGATACGCAGTATTTT
TRBJ2-7 TRBD2 few TRBV7-6 CASSLEAGAVGEQYF TGTGCCAGCAGCTTAGAAGCGGGGGCAGTGGGCGAGCAGTACTTC
TRBJ2-3 TRBD2 . TRBV28 CASSSGGGLDTQYF TGTGCCAGCAGTTCCGGCGGGGGGTTAGATACGCAGTATTTT
TRBJ2-7 . . TRBV21-1 CASTPSGRNYEQYF TGTGCCAGCACCCCTAGCGGGAGGAACTACGAGCAGTACTTC
TRBJ2-2 TRBD1 once TRBV6-6 CASSSSGGATGELFF TGTGCCAGCAGTTCCTCAGGGGGCGCGACCGGGGAGCTGTTTTTT
TRBJ1-2 TRBD1 . TRBV27 CASSQRDSPFNYGYTF TGTGCCAGCAGTCAACGGGACAGTCCTTTTAACTATGGCTACACCTTC
TRBJ1-1 . . TRBV27 CASSLSRLLNEAFF TGTGCCAGCAGTTTATCGAGGTTGTTAAATGAGGCTTTCTTT
TRBJ2-2 TRBD1 . TRBV5-1 CASRGTGLVGELFF TGCGCCAGCAGAGGGACAGGCTTGGTAGGGGAGCTGTTTTTT
TRBJ2-1 . . TRBV5-1 CASSLVGTRRNEQFF TGCGCCAGCAGCTTGGTAGGGACCCGGCGAAATGAGCAGTTCTTC